The T cell receptor beta chain under discussion was sequenced for a study of T cell responses to AZD1222 COVID-19 vaccine (dated by TCRdb to the early 2020s). Describing the broader study: AZD1222 recipients whose second dose came at about 4 weeks and those whose second dose came at about 12 weeks were combined into one group, since spike-specific TCR depth and breadth did not differ between the two schedules. A total of 230 to 250 trial participants underwent TCR sequencing, of whom more than 200 had received two doses of AZD1222 and about 25 had received two doses of the MenACWY control vaccine. Trial participants were enrolled by age into 18-55, 56-69 and 70-plus year subgroups, with around 150, 28 and 57 TCR-sequenced participants respectively. What the authors observed across the whole study: No day 14 peak-response samples were available, so repertoires were characterized only after the peak T cell response. Participants were mostly white British and included more females than males, and it was suggested by the authors that clonal diversity may have been underestimated. The whole spike protein was spanned by vaccine-associated CD4 TCRs, and dominant responses were seen in regions 160-218 and 743-854. After two AZD1222 doses, spike-specific TCR breadth and depth were significantly higher than at day 0 and than in MenACWY recipients. The 56-69-year group was small, and its depth increase did not reach significance, likely because of low power. Conclusions about previously exposed vaccinees were limited because only six or seven AZD1222 recipients were SARS-CoV-2 seropositive at baseline. Reportedly, almost half of the unique spike-specific TCRs recognized epitopes lying outside the regions that are mutated in the B.1.351 and B.1.1.7 variants.

Including the terminal cysteine and phenylalanine, the CDR3 comprises 13 residues. Only the CDR3 DNA is retained, 39 bases long and in frame from the first base. The germline V gene (reference sequence) specifies PRHDT as CDR1 and FYEKMQ as CDR2. V is cut by 0 bases and J by 7 bases, and the space between the germline ends is 7 bases. The CDR3 regions of human TCRbeta chains were analyzed by immunosequencing. The study's processing was this. Repertoire TCRs were matched against a reference library of SARS-CoV-2-specific TCRs generated with the MIRA antigen-specificity platform. Breadth meant the fraction of unique TCRs that were SARS-CoV-2-associated, whereas depth meant the fraction of total T cells that were SARS-CoV-2-associated. Using the MIRA data, each spike-specific TCR was mapped to the spike region that the TCR reacts to and placed in a CD4 or CD8 class. Log10-transformed breadth and depth values were compared by one-way ANOVA with Sidak's multiple comparisons tests. TCRdb's version of the immuneACCESS table is confined to in-frame rearrangements and falls short of the full clone set. An unresolved V gene accounts for under half of the shortfall where checked; the remainder is of unknown origin. That table is the source of V, J and clone size, and D and trimming were worked out from the DNA. The sample includes roughly 140,000 clones, with approximately 90% observed a single time. The top ten constitute 5.2% of the sample.

A word on this clone: The antigen it binds to is not known. No clone much larger than this one lies a single base away; base qualities are absent.

This specimen's time point label, per the study, means: baseline before first vaccination. Samples from vaccinated people were obtained from the UK trials COV001 and COV002, which included a single-blind randomized controlled phase 2/3 trial of AZD1222 (ChAdOx1 nCoV-19) in healthy adults. For TCRbeta chain sequencing, PBMC samples from trial participants were taken at day 0 and at day 28 after the second dose. The chain is made from TRBV13 and TRBJ1-5; a confident D gene designation cannot be given. This sequence originates from an adult in good health. The starting material was peripheral blood, obtained on day 0 of AZD1222 vaccination. Here the CDR3 is given as CASSLGRGQPQHF. The DNA reads TGTGCCAGCAGCTTAGGTCGGGGACAGCCCCAGCATTTT. Here the CDR3 is joined to the reference TRBV13 and TRBJ1-5 genes, and the full variable domain is: AAGVIQSPRHLIKEKRETATLKCYPIPRHDTVYWYQQGPGQDPQFLISFYEKMQSDKGSIPDRFSAQQFSDYHSELNMSSLELGDSALYFCASSLGRGQPQHFGDGTRLSIL.